Listed here is a single T cell receptor beta chain. This clone's antigen is unknown. No base quality values were provided; no much bigger clone lies one nucleotide off. The immunoSEQ Assay was used to sequence TCR beta CDR3 regions from DNA. The source study handled its data this way. To compute T cell density, TCR beta template counts were normalized to usable DNA, which was estimated by amplifying housekeeping genes. The preseqR package was used to estimate richness by extrapolating to 400,000 templates for PBMC samples and to 120,000 templates for tissue samples. Clonality was defined as one minus Pielou's evenness. Tissue-enriched TCRs were identified by differential abundance testing using productive amino-acid clonotypes, minimum total count 5 and alpha 0.1. Repertoire overlap between compartments was quantified with the Jaccard Index and Morisita Overlap Index. GLIPH grouped TCR beta CDR3s together with public tetramer-defined viral CDR3s, and a viral motif had to include at least three viral sequences and also show V-gene enrichment. Held by TCRdb, this immuneACCESS table contains in-frame sequences only and omits some clones. Under half of the omission traces to an unresolved V gene where checked; the cause of the rest is unknown. For V, J and clone size, that table is used; D and trimming come from the DNA. This sample is represented by around 29,000 clones; around four fifths of them were singletons. Approximately 35% of the sample is held by the ten biggest clonotypes.

At diagnosis, tumor, uninvolved tumor-adjacent lung and peripheral blood were collected and then preserved as a mix of FFPE and fresh-frozen material. For TCR repertoire profiling, blood samples were analyzed as peripheral blood mononuclear cells. These data come from a study of T cells in localized non-small cell lung cancer (dated by TCRdb to between 2020 and 2021). About the full investigation: The study examined T cell repertoires in roughly 240 patients with early-stage NSCLC and compared tumors with uninvolved tumor-adjacent lungs. All 240 or so NSCLC patients in the cohort were treatment-naive and had localized lung tumors that were resected. The mean age of the NSCLC patients was roughly 70 years, with 120 to 150 men and 85 to 110 women.

Including the terminal cysteine and phenylalanine, the CDR3 comprises 11 residues. The DNA shown is the 33-base CDR3, in frame from base 1. The germline V gene yields MNHEY for CDR1 and SVGAGI for CDR2. Trimming removed 8 bases from V and 15 bases from J, leaving 17 bases between the germline ends. What the work shows at the level of the full study, not this receptor alone: A median of about 55 of the top 100 tumor clones were detected in paired uninvolved adjacent lung, and around 30 of these tumor clones were also found among the top 100 clones of the paired uninvolved adjacent lung. The highest T cell clonality was observed in uninvolved tumor-adjacent lung, where clonality exceeded that of tumor, suggesting that antigenic responses were more focused in uninvolved tumor-adjacent lung. Higher blood T cell density associated with longer overall survival, while higher adjacent-lung clonality associated with shorter survival. Because multi-region sequencing of the tumors was not done, intratumor heterogeneity could not be ruled out. Because the study design was exploratory, TCR variables were selected using unadjusted p-values without false-discovery rate correction.

Recombination joined TRBV6-5 with TRBJ2-1; TRBD2 is perhaps the D gene, given 6 matching bases. This TCR was recovered from a male donor at least 60 years old with stage II squamous cell lung carcinoma. Here the sequenced sample was peripheral blood, taken before any cancer treatment. In nucleotide form, the sequence is TGTGCCAGCGGGGAGACTAGTTCGCCGTTCTTC. Its product reads: CASGETSSPFF.